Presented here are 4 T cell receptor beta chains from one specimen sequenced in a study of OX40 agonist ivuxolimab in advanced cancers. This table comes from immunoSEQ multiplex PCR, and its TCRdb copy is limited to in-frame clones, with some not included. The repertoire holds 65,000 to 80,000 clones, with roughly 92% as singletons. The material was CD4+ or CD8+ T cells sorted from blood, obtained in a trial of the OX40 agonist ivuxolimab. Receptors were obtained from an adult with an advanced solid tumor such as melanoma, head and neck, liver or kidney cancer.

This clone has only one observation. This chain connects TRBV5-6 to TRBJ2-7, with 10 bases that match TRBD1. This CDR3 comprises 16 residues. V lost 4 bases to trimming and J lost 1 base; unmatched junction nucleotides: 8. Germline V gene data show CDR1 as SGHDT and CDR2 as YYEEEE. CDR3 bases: TGTGCCAGCAGCCTGGAAGGACAGGGGGATTCCTACGAGCAGTACTTC. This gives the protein CASSLEGQGDSYEQYF.

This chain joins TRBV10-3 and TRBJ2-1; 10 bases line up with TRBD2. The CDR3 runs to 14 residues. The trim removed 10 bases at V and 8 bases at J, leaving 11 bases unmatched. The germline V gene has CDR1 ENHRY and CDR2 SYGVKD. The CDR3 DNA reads TGTGCCACCTCTAGCGGGGGCGCGTGGGATGAGCAGTTCTTC. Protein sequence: CATSSGGAWDEQFF.

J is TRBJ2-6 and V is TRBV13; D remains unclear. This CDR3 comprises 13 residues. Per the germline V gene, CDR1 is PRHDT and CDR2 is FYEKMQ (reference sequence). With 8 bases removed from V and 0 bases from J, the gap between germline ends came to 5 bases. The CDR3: CASLYSGANVLTF. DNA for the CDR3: TGTGCCAGCCTGTACTCTGGGGCCAACGTCCTGACTTTC.

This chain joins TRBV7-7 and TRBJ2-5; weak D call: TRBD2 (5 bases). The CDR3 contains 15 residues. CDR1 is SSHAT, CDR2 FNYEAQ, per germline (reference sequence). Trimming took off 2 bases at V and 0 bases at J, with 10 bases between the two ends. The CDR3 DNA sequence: TGTGCCAGCAGCTTAACCTCGGGGAACCAAGAGACCCAGTACTTC. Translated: CASSLTSGNQETQYF.